This TCR beta chain was found in a study of CD8 T cells in ankylosing spondylitis. This clonotype was counted between two and nine times. Quantitative 5'-RACE with molecular barcodes generated TCR beta libraries. Each CDR3 protein is one row after TCRdb ran MiXCR on the 5' RACE reads. The data show more than 150,000 distinct CDR3 sequences, with about an eighth seen just once and more than 9.5% held by the top ten. The clonotype was recovered from a female donor with ankylosing spondylitis or in good health (not recorded which). The sample was blood, either unsorted or a sorted T cell fraction (not recorded which).

The CDR3 DNA reads as TGTGCCAGCATACGGAAGGACTGGAGGCCCTACGAGCAGTACTTC. Encoded protein: CASIRKDWRPYEQYF. The gene calls are TRBV28 and TRBJ2-7, with D maybe TRBD2 (5 bases). In germline, CDR1 is MDHEN, CDR2 SYDVKM. The CDR3 has 15 amino acids. V dropped 7 bases and J dropped 2 bases, with 18 bases sitting between them.